This T cell receptor beta chain was found in a study of blood T cell repertoires in COVID-19. Study in general: Some COVID-19 samples were acute and others convalescent; all came from the United States, Italy and Spain.

Libraries were prepared by immunoSEQ multiplex PCR; TCRdb keeps only in-frame clonotypes and omits some of them. The repertoire includes approximately 56,000 clones, 84% of them detected once, and 10% to 15% sits in the top ten. This CDR3 is built from 16 residues. V was cut by 4 bases and J by 2 bases, with 15 bases left in between. CDR1 LNHDA and CDR2 SQIVND come from the germline V gene (reference sequence). The TCR originated in a woman aged 80 or over with acute or convalescent COVID-19. The chain carries TRBV19 and TRBJ1-5, with no clear D. Sequenced: peripheral blood. The CDR3 nucleotides read TGTGCCAGTAGTAGCTTTTCGGGAGGACGCAATCAGCCCCAGCATTTT. Its protein product is CASSSFSGGRNQPQHF.